A selection of T cell receptor beta chains follows, all from one sample in a study of blood T cell repertoires in COVID-19. TCRdb's table, derived via immunoSEQ multiplex PCR, lists solely in-frame clones and lacks some. The data show around 260,000 clones, about nine tenths seen once. The material sequenced was peripheral blood. These receptors all come from a person aged 18 to 35 with COVID-19, enrolled during active disease. Both conserved end residues are part of each CDR3. The D gene is left open where the match is weak. The size of a clone is reported for some rows only, either as once, few or many, or as a class for expanded clones.

J,size,D,V,CDR3,DNA
TRBJ2-1,.,TRBD2,TRBV13,CASSLATSGSHSSYNEQFF,TGTGCCAGCAGCTTAGCGACTAGCGGGAGCCATAGCTCCTACAATGAGCAGTTCTTC
TRBJ2-7,once,TRBD2,TRBV5-4,CASSLAGLAGISYEQYF,TGTGCCAGCAGCTTGGCTGGACTAGCGGGGATCTCCTACGAGCAGTACTTC
TRBJ1-4,.,TRBD1,TRBV5-4,CASSHPGQVEKLFF,TGTGCCAGCAGTCATCCGGGACAGGTTGAAAAACTGTTTTTT
TRBJ1-3,.,TRBD1,TRBV28,CASTPNRQGVPGNTIYF,TGTGCCAGCACACCAAACCGACAGGGAGTCCCTGGAAACACCATATATTTT
TRBJ1-1,once,.,TRBV7-9,CAGGTGNTEAFF,TGTGCCGGGGGGACGGGAAACACTGAAGCTTTCTTT
TRBJ1-4,.,.,TRBV2,CASRDRTGNEKLFF,TGTGCCAGCAGAGACCGGACTGGAAATGAAAAACTGTTTTTT
TRBJ2-5,.,.,TRBV28,CASSSSSILNREPPDF,TGTGCCAGCAGTTCTTCTTCCATTCTCAACCGGGAGCCGCCGGACTTC
TRBJ1-4,.,.,TRBV5-1,CASSQAIGGTNEKLFF,TGCGCCAGCAGCCAGGCCATAGGGGGAACTAATGAAAAACTGTTTTTT
TRBJ1-3,.,.,TRBV20-1,CSATERGNTIYF,TGCAGTGCTACTGAGCGGGGAAACACCATATATTTT
TRBJ2-1,.,TRBD2,TRBV7-9,CASSPVTSGSRVEQFF,TGTGCCAGCAGCCCCGTAACTAGCGGGAGTCGAGTTGAGCAGTTCTTC
TRBJ2-2,.,TRBD2,TRBV7-3,CASSSRSGMYTGELFF,TGTGCCAGCAGCTCTAGAAGCGGGATGTACACCGGGGAGCTGTTTTTT
TRBJ2-5,.,TRBD1,TRBV3-1/TRBV3-2,CASYRTGDTQETQYF,TGTGCCAGCTACCGGACAGGGGACACTCAAGAGACCCAGTACTTC
TRBJ1-4,.,TRBD1,TRBV4-1,CASSHPDSGQGATNEKLFF,TGCGCCAGCAGCCACCCCGATTCGGGACAGGGTGCAACTAATGAAAAACTGTTTTTT